This TCR beta chain was observed in a study of spatial heterogeneity in lung cancer. About the study: The cohort: over 70 early-stage, untreated non-small cell lung cancer patients. The authors sequenced available follow-up PBMC samples, taken a median of approximately 2 years after resection.

The CDR3 covers 14 residues. V was clipped by 0 bases and J by 6 bases; unmatched bases: 2. The V gene's germline CDR1 is SEHNR and CDR2 FQNEAQ (reference sequence). Unique molecular identifiers tagged every individual TCR cDNA molecule. MiXCR, run by TCRdb on the 5' RACE reads, gives a single entry per CDR3 protein. The sample holds 25,000 or so distinct CDR3 sequences, less than 6.5% seen once. Time point given: blood at routine non-recurrence follow-up after resection. Without sorting, whole RNA was sequenced from tumor, nontumor lung or frozen PBMC. The receptor comes from a female donor with early-stage non-small cell lung cancer. The V call is TRBV7-9, the J call TRBJ2-3, with TRBD2 matching over 8 bases. The source was PBMCs, collected at follow-up. CDR3: CASSLASGVDTQYF. For the CDR3, the DNA is TGTGCCAGCAGCTTAGCTAGCGGGGTTGATACGCAGTATTTT.